Following are 28 T cell receptor beta chains from one sample sequenced in a study of blood T cell repertoires in COVID-19. The table came from immunoSEQ multiplex PCR; TCRdb's copy has only in-frame clones and leaves some out. The repertoire consists of about 270,000 clones, with approximately 92% occurring once and the leading ten covering over 2%. Sequenced material: PBMCs or T cells enriched from blood (not recorded which). These receptors all come from a woman aged 18 to 35 who had recovered from COVID-19.

The chain employs TRBV7-6 and TRBJ1-1; D is possibly TRBD1 (5 bases). The CDR3 contains 14 residues. CDR1 and CDR2 from the germline V gene are SGHVS and FNYEAQ. The V gene lost 4 bases and the J gene lost 5 bases, with 14 bases spanning the gap. In nucleotides, the CDR3 is TGTGCCAGCAGCTCTCACCAGGGATGGACTGAAGCTTTCTTT. Its translation is CASSSHQGWTEAFF.

This clone was picked up one time. V and J are TRBV9 and TRBJ2-5, with D possibly matching TRBD2 (6 bases). Germline V CDR1 and CDR2: SGDLS, YYNGEE. Between the trimmed V and J ends, which lost 3 bases and 1 base, there was a span of 16 bases. The CDR3 consists of 16 residues. Here the CDR3 reads CASSASSANPQETQYF. CDR3 DNA: TGTGCCAGCAGCGCTTCTAGCGCCAATCCCCAAGAGACCCAGTACTTC. The variable domain in full, with the rest retrieved from reference TRBV9 and TRBJ2-5, is DSGVTQTPKHLITATGQRVTLRCSPRSGDLSVYWYQQSLDQGLQFLIQYYNGEERAKGNILERFSAQQFPDLHSELNLSSLELGDSALYFCASSASSANPQETQYFGPGTRLLVL.

This chain links TRBV7-9 with TRBJ2-7; D gene uncertain. Trimming took 3 bases from V and 0 from J, leaving 6 bases between them. The CDR3 is 13 amino acids. Germline V gene sequence: CDR1 SEHNR, CDR2 FQNEAQ (reference sequence). CDR3: CASSFPHSYEQYF. CDR3 nucleotides: TGTGCCAGCAGCTTTCCACACTCCTACGAGCAGTACTTC.

This clone appeared once. The CDR3 coding sequence is TGTGCCAGCAGCCCCCAGCGGGGGGGGCTGACAGATACGCAGTATTTT. This translates into CASSPQRGGLTDTQYF. V is TRBV3-1 (or the pseudogene TRBV3-2) and J is TRBJ2-3; TRBD2 aligns across 10 bases. The V gene end was trimmed by 4 bases and the J gene end by 3 bases; junction bases not matched to a gene: 7. The CDR3 is 16 amino acids. Germline V gene data show CDR1 as LGHDT and CDR2 as YNNKEL (reference sequence).

Turning to this clone: Relative to the germline gene, one junction end is altered; a read error may explain this. The rearrangement joins TRBV7-7 to TRBJ2-2; D perhaps matches TRBD1 (6 bases). Per germline, CDR1 SSHAT and CDR2 FNYEAQ (reference sequence). The CDR3 has 15 residues. CDR3 sequence: CASSLGNSGAGELFF. The DNA of the CDR3 is TGTGCTAGCAGCTTAGGGAACTCAGGGGCCGGGGAGCTGTTTTTT.

J is TRBJ2-3 and V is TRBV28; TRBD2 might be the D (5 bases). V dropped 2 bases and J dropped 8 bases, with 8 bases sitting between them. Per germline, CDR1 MDHEN and CDR2 SYDVKM. The CDR3 length is 12 residues. Here the CDR3 reads CASSLRGSTQYF. The DNA for the CDR3 is TGTGCCAGCAGTTTACGGGGTAGTACGCAGTATTTT.

The V call is TRBV5-5, the J call TRBJ2-1; 13 bases fit TRBD2. This CDR3 spans 19 amino acids. J lost 0 bases, V lost 1 base, and 7 bases had no gene match. The germline CDR1 and CDR2 sequences are SGHKS and YYEKEE (reference sequence). The CDR3 DNA reads TGTGCCAGCAGCTTGACCGGGACTAGCGGGAAGAGCTCCTACAATGAGCAGTTCTTC. Protein: CASSLTGTSGKSSYNEQFF.

The genes are TRBV3-1 (or the pseudogene TRBV3-2) and TRBJ2-2; D call uncertain. V was cut by 0 bases and J by 0 bases, with 8 bases left in between. This CDR3 spans 16 amino acids. Germline lookup yields CDR1 LGHDT and CDR2 YNNKEL (reference sequence). CDR3 amino acids: CASSQEGRANTGELFF. CDR3 sequence (DNA): TGTGCCAGCAGCCAAGAGGGCAGAGCGAACACCGGGGAGCTGTTTTTT.

The rearrangement joins TRBV6-1 to TRBJ2-1, with TRBD2 matching 10 bases. The ends lost 2 bases at V and 9 bases at J; junction bases unmatched: 7. The CDR3 loop spans 15 amino acids. CDR1 and CDR2 from the germline V gene are MNHNS and SASEGT. CDR3 loop: CASSEYKRGGSEQFF. CDR3 coding DNA: TGTGCCAGCAGTGAATACAAGCGGGGGGGCAGTGAGCAGTTCTTC.

The V call is TRBV28, the J call TRBJ2-7; tentative D call: TRBD2 (7 bases). Germline loops: CDR1 MDHEN, CDR2 SYDVKM. Trimming left V 3 bases short and J 5 bases short, with 17 bases between. CDR3 length: 15 residues. CDR3 coding DNA: TGTGCCAGCAGTTTCGGCAGGGGAGGGATCAACGAGCAGTACTTC. Residues: CASSFGRGGINEQYF.

V gene TRBV18 combines with J gene TRBJ1-2; D unclear. CDR3 length: 16 amino acids. CDR1 is KGHSH, CDR2 LQKENI, per germline. The ends were cut back, 1 base at V and 7 bases at J, with 19 bases in the middle. The CDR3, as DNA: TGTGCCAGCTCACCACTGTTTGTTGAGGAGCATGGTGGCTACACCTTC. Translating it yields CASSPLFVEEHGGYTF.

This chain links TRBV4-2 with TRBJ2-1, with 10 nucleotides matching TRBD2. This CDR3 region has 15 residues. CDR1 is LGHNA, CDR2 YNFKEQ, per germline. V shed 1 base, J shed 8 bases, and the junction held 5 bases outside the gene matches. CDR3 bases: TGTGCCAGCAGCCAAGGGCTAGCGGGGGAGGATGAGCAGTTCTTC. This translates into CASSQGLAGEDEQFF.

The chain recombines TRBV18 with TRBJ2-7; 8 bases map to TRBD2. The trim removed 2 bases at V and 7 bases at J, leaving 10 bases unmatched. Per germline, CDR1 KGHSH and CDR2 LQKENI. This CDR3 is 15 amino acids long. CDR3 region: CASSPVPAAGDEQYF. CDR3 in DNA: TGTGCCAGCTCACCAGTTCCGGCAGCGGGAGATGAGCAGTACTTC.

The chain carries TRBV19 and TRBJ1-1; TRBD1 matches at 9 bases. Germline CDR1 LNHDA, CDR2 SQIVND (reference sequence). The CDR3 is 16 amino acids. The V and J ends lost 3 bases and 4 bases, in that order; junction bases with no gene match: 9. The CDR3 nucleotides are TGTGCCAGTAGTATTACAGGGGGCGCGAGGAGCACTGAAGCTTTCTTT. Protein: CASSITGGARSTEAFF.

This clone is a singleton in its sample. The rearrangement joins TRBV4-2 to TRBJ2-1, with TRBD2 matching over 12 bases. The length of the CDR3 is 18 residues. CDR1 LGHNA and CDR2 YNFKEQ come from the germline V gene. With V trimmed by 1 base and J by 8 bases, 12 bases remained unmatched. The DNA for the CDR3 is TGTGCCAGCAGCCAAGTGGCGTCACTAGCGGGGGGCGCCGATGAGCAGTTCTTC. Protein product: CASSQVASLAGGADEQFF.

V is TRBV3-1 (or the pseudogene TRBV3-2) and J is TRBJ2-7; perhaps TRBD1 as D (5 bases). The CDR3 spans 12 residues. The germline gives CDR1 LGHDT, CDR2 YNNKEL (reference sequence). Trimming removed 4 bases at V and 5 bases at J, with 9 bases between. The CDR3 loop is CASSRGVNEQYF. The CDR3 DNA follows: TGTGCCAGCAGCCGGGGCGTGAACGAGCAGTACTTC.

CDR3 coding DNA: TGTGCCACCAGTTGTGAGGTCGGACAGGGAAACGAGCAGTACTTC. Its translation is CATSCEVGQGNEQYF. V usage is TRBV24-1 and J usage is TRBJ2-7; 8 bases agree with TRBD1. The V and J ends lost 6 bases and 5 bases, in that order; junction bases with no gene match: 11. The CDR3 runs 15 residues. Germline CDR1 reads KGHDR; CDR2 reads SFDVKD.

V usage is TRBV6-2 or TRBV6-3 and J usage is TRBJ2-2, with a possible D match to TRBD2 (5 bases). Per the germline V gene, CDR1 is MNHEY and CDR2 is SVGEGT. The V gene lost 2 bases and the J gene lost 3 bases, with 7 bases spanning the gap. The length of the CDR3 is 14 residues. In DNA, the CDR3 is TGTGCCAGCAGTTACAGCGGATACACCGGGGAGCTGTTTTTT. Translation: CASSYSGYTGELFF.

The V call is TRBV16, the J call TRBJ1-1; no reliable D call. Germline V gives CDR1 KGHSY, CDR2 FQNENV. V lost 1 base and J 4 bases, leaving 10 bases between the germline ends. The CDR3 runs 14 residues. In DNA, the CDR3 is TGTGCCAGCAGCCAATGGCGGGAAGGCACTGAAGCTTTCTTT. Protein sequence: CASSQWREGTEAFF.

This clone was found a few times. V usage is TRBV18 and J usage is TRBJ1-4, with 9 bases identical to TRBD1. From germline, CDR1 is KGHSH and CDR2 LQKENI. The CDR3 consists of 15 residues. The V and J ends lost 1 base and 10 bases, in that order; junction bases with no gene match: 7. CDR3 in amino acids: CASSPQGQGLGKLFF. CDR3 nucleotides: TGTGCCAGCTCACCACAGGGACAGGGTCTTGGAAAACTGTTTTTT.

The chain combines TRBV30 with TRBJ2-1; unclear D gene. V was trimmed by 7 bases and J by 5 bases, leaving 3 bases between them. The length of the CDR3 is 9 residues. The germline V gene encodes CDR1 GTSNPN and CDR2 SVGIG (reference sequence). CDR3 amino acids: CASDNEQFF. CDR3 bases: TGTGCCTCAGACAATGAGCAGTTCTTC.

This chain uses TRBV28 with TRBJ2-5; D call uncertain. The CDR3 loop spans 10 amino acids. V was clipped by 5 bases and J by 10 bases, with 8 bases between them. Germline assignment: CDR1 MDHEN and CDR2 SYDVKM. The CDR3 nucleotides read TGTGCCAGCAGTCGAGGATACCAGTACTTC. This sequence encodes CASSRGYQYF.

The chain has TRBV7-8 and TRBJ1-2; TRBD1 is a possible D gene (6 bases). The germline gives CDR1 SGHVS, CDR2 FQNEAQ. V lost 0 bases to trimming and J lost 6 bases, with 17 bases between them. CDR3 length equals 16 residues. CDR3 sequence: CASSLAAKTGWNGYTF. The CDR3 DNA follows: TGTGCCAGCAGCTTAGCGGCGAAGACAGGTTGGAATGGCTACACCTTC.

J is TRBJ2-7 and V is TRBV6-5, with a weak D call TRBD2 (7 bases). CDR1 and CDR2 (germline): MNHEY, SVGAGI. This CDR3 is built from 16 residues. Trimming removed 1 base from V and 2 bases from J, with 15 bases in between. CDR3 nucleotide sequence: TGTGCCAGCAGTTACTTTGGGGGGGCGGAGGCCTACGAGCAGTACTTC. As protein: CASSYFGGAEAYEQYF.

The chain has TRBV19 and TRBJ1-6; tentative D call: TRBD1 (5 bases). Germline V CDR1 and CDR2: LNHDA, SQIVND (reference sequence). The CDR3 loop spans 15 amino acids. Trimming stripped 1 base from V and 11 bases from J, with 15 bases between. The CDR3 bases are TGTGCCAGTAGTATAGCGGACACGGGTGGGGCACCCCTCCACTTT. This encodes CASSIADTGGAPLHF.

Of note for this clone: Relative to the germline gene, one junction end is altered; a read error may explain this. The chain links TRBV7-7 to TRBJ2-5; D gene ambiguous. The CDR3 has 15 amino acids. Germline V gene sequence: CDR1 SSHAT, CDR2 FNYEAQ (reference sequence). The CDR3 protein is CASSLAGYRQETQYF. The CDR3 nucleotides are TGTGCTAGCAGCTTAGCAGGATACAGACAAGAGACCCAGTACTTC.

The genes are TRBV19 and TRBJ1-4; 10 bases agree with TRBD1. The CDR3 loop spans 16 amino acids. Trimming removed 5 bases from V and 0 bases from J; junction bases left unmatched: 3. Germline V CDR1 and CDR2: LNHDA, SQIVND (reference sequence). CDR3 sequence: CASSRQGAATNEKLFF. The CDR3 DNA follows: TGTGCCAGTAGTCGACAGGGGGCGGCAACTAATGAAAAACTGTTTTTT.

V and J are TRBV7-9 and TRBJ2-7, with a possible D match to TRBD2 (5 bases). The CDR3 loop spans 14 amino acids. Germline V gene lookup returns CDR1 SEHNR and CDR2 FQNEAQ (reference sequence). V shed 2 bases and J shed 2 bases, with 10 bases lying between them. This CDR3 is CASSLSGIPYEQYF. CDR3 nucleotides: TGTGCCAGCAGCTTATCCGGGATTCCCTACGAGCAGTACTTC.